This TCR beta chain was sequenced in a study of cytomegalovirus exposure and HLA in healthy donors. Overall study: Some 85 million unique TCRs, all from HLA-typed donors, were included in an early release of the data.

Germline V lookup: CDR1 MNHEY, CDR2 SMNVEV (reference sequence). The CDR3 runs to 16 residues. The V gene end was trimmed by 4 bases and the J gene end by 4 bases; junction bases not matched to a gene: 7. It was healthy bone marrow donors who served as donors. Regarding this clone: Antigen: not known.

The PCR used 60 Vbeta and 13 Jbeta primers. TCRdb's table, derived via immunoSEQ multiplex PCR, lists solely in-frame clones and lacks some. This table holds roughly 110,000 clones, about 81% found once. Findings and caveats of the study: Reportedly, cytomegalovirus status was diagnosed with high sensitivity and specificity. No immune exposure information besides CMV serostatus was available.

Sequenced: PBMCs. The J gene is TRBJ2-3, the V gene TRBV27; 11 bases align to TRBD2. The sequence was obtained from a young man in good health and CMV-seropositive. For the CDR3, the DNA is TGTGCCAGCAGTTCCCCGACTAGCGGGGAGGCAGATACGCAGTATTTT. This encodes CASSSPTSGEADTQYF.